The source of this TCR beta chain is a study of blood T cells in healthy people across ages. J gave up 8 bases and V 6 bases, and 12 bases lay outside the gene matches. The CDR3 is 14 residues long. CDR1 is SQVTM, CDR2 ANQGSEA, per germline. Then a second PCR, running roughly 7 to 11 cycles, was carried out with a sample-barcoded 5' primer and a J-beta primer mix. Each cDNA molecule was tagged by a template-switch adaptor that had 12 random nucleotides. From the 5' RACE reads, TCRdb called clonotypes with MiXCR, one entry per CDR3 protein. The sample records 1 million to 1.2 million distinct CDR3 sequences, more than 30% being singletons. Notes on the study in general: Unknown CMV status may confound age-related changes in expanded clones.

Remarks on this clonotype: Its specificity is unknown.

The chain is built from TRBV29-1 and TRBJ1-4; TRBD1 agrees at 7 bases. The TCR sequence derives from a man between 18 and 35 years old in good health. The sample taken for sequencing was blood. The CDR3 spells CSVGGIGRGEKLFF. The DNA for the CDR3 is TGCAGCGTAGGGGGCATAGGGCGCGGGGAAAAACTGTTTTTT. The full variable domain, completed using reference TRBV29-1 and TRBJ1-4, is SAVISQKPSRDICQRGTSLTIQCQVDSQVTMMFWYRQQPGQSLTLIATANQGSEATYESGFVIDKFPISRPNLTFSTLTVSNMSPEDSSIYLCSVGGIGRGEKLFFGSGTQLSVL.